This TCR beta chain came from a study of OX40 agonist ivuxolimab in advanced cancers. The table lists this clone with a few counts. Only in-frame clones appear in the TCRdb table, and some are missing; sequencing was by immunoSEQ multiplex PCR. Counted here are 52,000 or so clones, roughly 80% occurring once; the ten biggest clones make up under 3.5%. Trimming took 2 bases from V and 5 from J, leaving 10 bases between them. Germline-derived CDR1 and CDR2 are MNHEY and SVGAGI. This CDR3 is built from 14 residues. This sample comprised CD4+ or CD8+ T cells sorted from blood, obtained in a trial of the OX40 agonist ivuxolimab. The clonotype was recovered from an adult with an advanced solid tumor such as melanoma, head and neck, liver or kidney cancer. The chain combines TRBV6-5 with TRBJ1-5; a weak D match, TRBD1 (5 bases). The CDR3 DNA is TGTGCCAGCAGTTACAGCAGGGCTCATCAGCCCCAGCATTTT. The encoded protein is CASSYSRAHQPQHF.